This is a list of T cell receptor gamma chains from one sample in a study of fetal and pediatric gammadelta thymocytes. TCRdb called clones from the reads again using CATT. The profile shows roughly 520 gamma-chain clones, under 4.5% of them singletons. Sequenced material: non-Vgamma9Vdelta2 gamma-delta T cells from the thymus. The receptors come from a human fetus. CDR3s include the opening cysteine and the closing phenylalanine or tryptophan. Fields, in order: J gene, clone size, V gene, CDR3 DNA, CDR3 protein. Expanded clones get a size class; other rows say once, few or many, or leave the size out.

J gene: TRGJ1/TRGJ2
clone size: medium-sized
V gene: TRGV5
CDR3 DNA: TGTGCCACCTGGGACGGTCATTATTATAAGAAACTCTTT
CDR3 protein: CATWDGHYYKKLF

J gene: TRGJP1
clone size: .
V gene: TRGV4
CDR3 DNA: TGTGCCACCTGGGATGGGCCCGGCACTGGTTGGTTCAAGATATTT
CDR3 protein: CATWDGPGTGWFKIF

J gene: TRGJ1/TRGJ2
clone size: .
V gene: TRGV4
CDR3 DNA: TGTGCCACCTGGGATGGGCTTTATAAGAAACTCTTT
CDR3 protein: CATWDGLYKKLF

J gene: TRGJ1/TRGJ2
clone size: large
V gene: TRGV10
CDR3 DNA: TGTGCTGCGTGGGATAAGAAACTCTTT
CDR3 protein: CAAWDKKLF

J gene: TRGJP1
clone size: .
V gene: TRGV4
CDR3 DNA: TGTGCCTCCTGGGATGGGACTGGTTGGTTCAAGATATTT
CDR3 protein: CASWDGTGWFKIF

J gene: TRGJP1
clone size: large
V gene: TRGV8
CDR3 DNA: TGTGCCACCTGGGATTATACCACTGGTTGGTTCAAGATATTT
CDR3 protein: CATWDYTTGWFKIF

J gene: TRGJ1/TRGJ2
clone size: medium-sized
V gene: TRGV5
CDR3 DNA: TGTGCCACCTGGGACAGGCCGGATTATTATAAGAAACTCTTT
CDR3 protein: CATWDRPDYYKKLF

J gene: TRGJ1/TRGJ2
clone size: large
V gene: TRGV4
CDR3 DNA: TGTGCCACCTGGGATGGTTATAAGAAACTCTTT
CDR3 protein: CATWDGYKKLF

J gene: TRGJ1/TRGJ2
clone size: medium-sized
V gene: TRGV5
CDR3 DNA: TGTGCCACCTGGGACAGGCGGGATTATTATAAGAAACTCTTT
CDR3 protein: CATWDRRDYYKKLF

J gene: TRGJ1/TRGJ2
clone size: large
V gene: TRGV8
CDR3 DNA: TGTGCCACCTGGGATAGTTATAAGAAACTCTTT
CDR3 protein: CATWDSYKKLF